A single sample gave rise to the 14 T cell receptor beta chains below, sequenced in a study of technical replicates of blood from a handful of donors. Sequencing used immunoSEQ multiplex PCR; TCRdb keeps in-frame clones, though not all of them. The repertoire has 60,000 or so clones, 80% to 90% of them found once; the top ten carry less than 5.5%. The sequenced sample was PBMCs. These receptors all come from a human donor in good health. Some clones in this sample may be carry-over from other donors' samples.

This clone was seen just once. The rearrangement joins TRBV7-2 to TRBJ2-7, with D perhaps matching TRBD1 (5 bases). The CDR3 is 13 amino acids. V gave up 2 bases and J gave up 6 bases, with 11 bases separating them. In germline, CDR1 is SGHTA, CDR2 FQGNSA. In nucleotides, the CDR3 is TGTGCCAGCAGCTTAACAGGTTTCTCCGAGCAGTACTTC. It specifies CASSLTGFSEQYF.

This clone was counted a few times. V gene TRBV6-1 combines with J gene TRBJ1-4; perhaps TRBD1 as D (5 bases). V shed 7 bases and J shed 8 bases, with 17 bases lying between them. CDR3 size: 14 residues. Per the germline V gene, CDR1 is MNHNS and CDR2 is SASEGT. CDR3 protein: CASIPGGEGEKLFF. The DNA for the CDR3 is TGTGCCAGCATCCCGGGGGGGGAGGGGGAAAAACTGTTTTTT.

V is TRBV4-2 and J is TRBJ2-1; 14 positions match TRBD2. CDR3 length equals 16 residues. Unmatched junction bases numbered 7, after V lost 5 bases and J lost 7 bases. The germline V gene has CDR1 LGHNA and CDR2 YNFKEQ. CDR3 bases: TGTGCCAGCAGCAAGACCGGGACTAGCGGGAGTAATGAGCAGTTCTTC. Translating it yields CASSKTGTSGSNEQFF.

The CDR3 protein is CASSRQTGGETQYF. The CDR3 DNA sequence: TGCGCCAGCAGCCGACAAACAGGGGGCGAGACCCAGTACTTC. J is TRBJ2-5 and V is TRBV4-3, with 9 bases aligning to TRBD1. The CDR3 extends over 14 amino acids. Per the germline V gene, CDR1 is LGHNA and CDR2 is YSLEER. With V trimmed by 4 bases and J by 5 bases, 5 bases remained unmatched.

The chain links TRBV4-2 to TRBJ1-4; 7 nucleotides agree with TRBD1. Germline V gene lookup returns CDR1 LGHNA and CDR2 YNFKEQ. The CDR3 extends over 13 amino acids. V lost 0 bases and J lost 8; bases outside the gene matches: 0. The chain's CDR3 is CASSQDRGEKLFF. CDR3 in DNA: TGTGCCAGCAGCCAAGACAGGGGGGAAAAACTGTTTTTT.

The chain uses TRBV13 and TRBJ2-1, with TRBD2 matching over 8 bases. Germline CDR1 is PRHDT and CDR2 is FYEKMQ (reference sequence). This CDR3 has 15 amino acids. The trim removed 5 bases at V and 6 bases at J, leaving 9 bases unmatched. CDR3 DNA: TGTGCCAGCAGCCTGGAGCGGGAGAGGCTCAATGAGCAGTTCTTC. Protein product: CASSLERERLNEQFF.

V and J are TRBV29-1 and TRBJ2-1, with a weak D call TRBD2 (6 bases). V dropped 4 bases and J dropped 0 bases, with 13 bases sitting between them. CDR1 SQVTM and CDR2 ANQGSEA come from the germline V gene. The CDR3 has 15 residues. The CDR3 DNA reads as TGCAGCGTTGCGGGGGACTCGAGCTCCTACAATGAGCAGTTCTTC. This translates into CSVAGDSSSYNEQFF.

The chain couples TRBV7-6 to TRBJ1-6; D perhaps matches TRBD1 (6 bases). The germline V gene has CDR1 SGHVS and CDR2 FNYEAQ. V gave up 8 bases and J gave up 9 bases, with 17 bases separating them. The CDR3 sequence is 14 residues long. CDR3 in DNA: TGTGCCAGCCGCCCGGGCAGGGGAGCTTCACCCCTCCACTTT. Its translation is CASRPGRGASPLHF.

The genes are TRBV4-1 and TRBJ2-7; D may be TRBD1 (5 bases). Germline CDR1 is MGHRA and CDR2 is YSYEKL. With 0 bases removed from V and 1 base from J, the gap between germline ends came to 10 bases. The CDR3 loop spans 15 amino acids. The CDR3 DNA is TGCGCCAGCAGCCAAGATGAGACAGAATCCTACGAGCAGTACTTC. It is translated as CASSQDETESYEQYF.

V is TRBV5-4 and J is TRBJ2-7; 8 nucleotides align to TRBD1. Germline CDR1 SGHNT, CDR2 YYREEE (reference sequence). The CDR3 contains 14 residues. Trimming removed 4 bases from V and 2 bases from J; junction bases left unmatched: 5. The CDR3 DNA reads TGTGCCAGCAGCCGCCAGGGACAGGCCTACGAGCAGTACTTC. It translates to CASSRQGQAYEQYF.

The V call is TRBV7-2, the J call TRBJ1-2; D might be TRBD1 (5 bases). Germline V gene lookup returns CDR1 SGHTA and CDR2 FQGNSA. Trimming pared 4 bases from V and 5 bases from J, leaving 17 bases between. The CDR3 is 15 amino acids. The CDR3 region is CASSWPGGGWYGYTF. The CDR3 DNA is TGTGCCAGCAGCTGGCCGGGCGGGGGTTGGTATGGCTACACCTTC.

The V gene is TRBV2, the J gene TRBJ1-1; 7 bases align to TRBD1. This CDR3 is built from 14 residues. V shed 6 bases and J 2 bases; nucleotides not matched to a gene: 6. From germline, CDR1 is SNHLY and CDR2 FYNNEI. The DNA of the CDR3 is TGTGCCAGCAGCAAAGGGACAGTAAACACTGAAGCTTTCTTT. Its translation is CASSKGTVNTEAFF.

The gene calls are TRBV2 and TRBJ2-7; the match to TRBD1 covers 10 bases. V was pared by 8 bases and J by 3 bases, with 16 bases of the junction left unmatched. CDR3 length: 17 residues. CDR1 and CDR2 from the germline V gene are SNHLY and FYNNEI. As DNA, the CDR3 is TGTGCCAGCGGACGCGGGTACTCGGGACAGGGGAGCTACGAGCAGTACTTC. Its protein is CASGRGYSGQGSYEQYF.

The genes are TRBV30 and TRBJ2-3; 8 nucleotides match TRBD2. Germline lookup yields CDR1 GTSNPN and CDR2 SVGIG (reference sequence). This CDR3 is 14 amino acids long. The trim removed 3 bases at V and 4 bases at J, leaving 6 bases unmatched. CDR3 DNA: TGTGCCTGGAGCCCAGCGGGAGTCCCAGATACGCAGTATTTT. Protein sequence: CAWSPAGVPDTQYF.